The present T cell receptor beta chain was sequenced within a study of blood T cell repertoires in COVID-19. Original data processing: The assay estimated nucleated cells by amplifying reference gene primers. Assay used: immunoSEQ multiplex PCR; TCRdb lists only in-frame clones, some missing. V, J and clone size are those of that table, while D and trimming were read from the DNA. This sample carries hundreds of thousands of clones, roughly 90% of them seen once, and the ten largest clones take more than 0.95%. The CDR3 runs to 14 residues. V was clipped by 7 bases and J by 7 bases, with 19 bases between them. From germline, CDR1 is LNHDA and CDR2 SQIVND (reference sequence).

The chain carries TRBV19 and TRBJ1-2, with D possibly matching TRBD1 (6 bases). Sequenced: peripheral blood. The clonotype comes from a man aged 35 to 55 with acute or convalescent COVID-19. The CDR3 DNA reads TGTGCCAGTACCCTCGAGAGGGGGTCGGGTGGCTACACCTTC. This gives the protein CASTLERGSGGYTF. Filled out from reference TRBV19 and TRBJ1-2, the complete variable domain reads DGGITQSPKYLFRKEGQNVTLSCEQNLNHDAMYWYRQDPGQGLRLIYYSQIVNDFQKGDIAEGYSVSREKKESFPLTVTSAQKNPTAFYLCASTLERGSGGYTFGSGTRLTVV.